This is a list of T cell receptor beta chains from one sample in a study of regulatory T cells in long-lasting Graves disease. MiXCR, applied by TCRdb to the multiplex PCR reads, yields one record per CDR3 protein. The sample records over 400,000 distinct CDR3 sequences, roughly 15% being singletons. These data also formed part of another study, on T cells in Graves' hyperthyroidism and ophthalmopathy.

Sequenced here: peripheral blood mononuclear cells (PBMCs), sampled at new diagnosis, from a patient treated with antithyroid drugs. These receptors all stem from a woman in her fifties or sixties with Graves disease. The CDR3 runs from the conserved cysteine through the conserved F or W. The order of the fields is V gene, D gene, clone size, J gene, CDR3 DNA, CDR3 protein. The D gene is left open where the match is weak. The size entry is marked missing in some rows and otherwise reads once, few, many or a size class.

V gene: TRBV3-1; D gene: TRBD2; clone size: many; J gene: TRBJ2-7; CDR3 DNA: TGTGCCAGCAGCCAAGCGGGCGGGAGTATTAGCGAGCAGTACTTC; CDR3 protein: CASSQAGGSISEQYF
V gene: TRBV6-1; D gene: -; clone size: many; J gene: TRBJ1-5; CDR3 DNA: TGTGCCAGCAGCACACATTGGATGTTGGGAGGGGGAAGCAATCAGCCCCAGCATTTT; CDR3 protein: CASSTHWMLGGGSNQPQHF
V gene: TRBV18; D gene: -; clone size: many; J gene: TRBJ1-5; CDR3 DNA: TGTGCCAGCTCACTGGGACCGATCGATCAGCCCCAGCATTTT; CDR3 protein: CASSLGPIDQPQHF
V gene: TRBV29-1; D gene: TRBD1; clone size: few; J gene: TRBJ1-1; CDR3 DNA: TGCAGCGCCACAGGGGGTCCGTCGAACACTGAAGCTTTCTTT; CDR3 protein: CSATGGPSNTEAFF
V gene: TRBV5-1; D gene: -; clone size: few; J gene: TRBJ2-5; CDR3 DNA: TGCGCCAGCAGCTTGGGATCTGTTCGGGAGACCCAGTACTTC; CDR3 protein: CASSLGSVRETQYF
V gene: TRBV10-2; D gene: -; clone size: few; J gene: TRBJ1-4; CDR3 DNA: TGCGCCACCCTCCCCCCATCGGGTGAGGAAAAACTGTTTTTT; CDR3 protein: CATLPPSGEEKLFF
V gene: TRBV24-1; D gene: -; clone size: many; J gene: TRBJ2-1; CDR3 DNA: TGTGCCACCAGTGAACGGACACTAGCCTACAATGAGCAGTTCTTC; CDR3 protein: CATSERTLAYNEQFF
V gene: TRBV20-1; D gene: -; clone size: many; J gene: TRBJ1-1; CDR3 DNA: TGCAGTGCTACCTCCTTGACAGGTATGAACACTGAAGCTTTCTTT; CDR3 protein: CSATSLTGMNTEAFF
V gene: TRBV18; D gene: -; clone size: -; J gene: TRBJ2-1; CDR3 DNA: TGTGCCAGCTCCCCCCCCTTCAGACAGAACCCCTACAATGAGCAGTTCTTC; CDR3 protein: CASSPPFRQNPYNEQFF
V gene: TRBV7-3; D gene: TRBD2; clone size: few; J gene: TRBJ2-1; CDR3 DNA: TGTGCCAGCAGCCAAAAGCGGGAGCGCTTCAATGAGCAGTTCTTC; CDR3 protein: CASSQKRERFNEQFF
V gene: TRBV20-1; D gene: -; clone size: few; J gene: TRBJ1-5; CDR3 DNA: TGCAGTGCTACAGACACGACGTATAGCAATCAGCCCCAGCATTTT; CDR3 protein: CSATDTTYSNQPQHF
V gene: TRBV11-2; D gene: -; clone size: many; J gene: TRBJ1-1; CDR3 DNA: TGTGCCAGCAGCTTAAGGACGGCCGAAGCTTTCTTT; CDR3 protein: CASSLRTAEAFF
V gene: TRBV11-3; D gene: -; clone size: many; J gene: TRBJ2-1; CDR3 DNA: TGTGCCAGCAGCCAGACGAACCTTAGGGATGAGCAGTTCTTC; CDR3 protein: CASSQTNLRDEQFF
V gene: TRBV11-1; D gene: -; clone size: -; J gene: TRBJ2-3; CDR3 DNA: TGTGCCAGCAGCCCCCTTGGGGCTAGCTGGACAGATACGCAGTATTTT; CDR3 protein: CASSPLGASWTDTQYF
V gene: TRBV7-6; D gene: -; clone size: few; J gene: TRBJ2-1; CDR3 DNA: TGTGCCAGCAGCTTAGCAGGGGTTCCTTACAATGAGCAGTTCTTC; CDR3 protein: CASSLAGVPYNEQFF
V gene: TRBV19; D gene: TRBD1; clone size: -; J gene: TRBJ2-1; CDR3 DNA: TGTGCCAGTAGTTTCAAACGGGACAGGGCGAATGAGCAGTTCTTC; CDR3 protein: CASSFKRDRANEQFF
V gene: TRBV6-2/TRBV6-3; D gene: TRBD1; clone size: many; J gene: TRBJ2-5; CDR3 DNA: TGTGCCAGCACAGGACAGGGGGCTCGTGAGACCCAGTACTTC; CDR3 protein: CASTGQGARETQYF
V gene: TRBV20-1; D gene: -; clone size: -; J gene: TRBJ2-7; CDR3 DNA: TGCAGTGCTAGAGATGTCCGACTAGGGGGGTCGTACGAGCAGTACTTC; CDR3 protein: CSARDVRLGGSYEQYF
V gene: TRBV28; D gene: -; clone size: many; J gene: TRBJ2-3; CDR3 DNA: TGTGCCAGCAGTATTCCGGGACACACAGATACGCAGTATTTT; CDR3 protein: CASSIPGHTDTQYF
V gene: TRBV18; D gene: -; clone size: -; J gene: TRBJ2-1; CDR3 DNA: TGTGCCAGCTCACGACCGAACAGGGCAAAGCAGTCCTTC; CDR3 protein: CASSRPNRAKQSF
V gene: TRBV20-1; D gene: TRBD1; clone size: many; J gene: TRBJ1-4; CDR3 DNA: TGCAGTGCGGCACCAGGGGGCCGAGGGGAAAAACTGTTTTTT; CDR3 protein: CSAAPGGRGEKLFF
V gene: TRBV28; D gene: TRBD2; clone size: many; J gene: TRBJ2-2; CDR3 DNA: TGTGCCAGCAGTTTAGATCTAGCGGAGAACACCGGGGAGCTGTTTTTT; CDR3 protein: CASSLDLAENTGELFF
V gene: TRBV2; D gene: TRBD2; clone size: -; J gene: TRBJ2-1; CDR3 DNA: TGTGCCAGCAGTGATTTAACGGGACTAGCGACCAATGAGCAGTTCTTC; CDR3 protein: CASSDLTGLATNEQFF
V gene: TRBV7-3; D gene: TRBD2; clone size: many; J gene: TRBJ2-3; CDR3 DNA: TGTGCCAGCAGCCGGGGGGGAGCGGACGCAGATACGCAGTATTTT; CDR3 protein: CASSRGGADADTQYF
V gene: TRBV7-9; D gene: TRBD2; clone size: many; J gene: TRBJ2-1; CDR3 DNA: TGTGCCAGCAGCCCCCCGGGATTCGGGAGGGCCGCAAATGAGCAGTTCTTC; CDR3 protein: CASSPPGFGRAANEQFF
V gene: TRBV20-1; D gene: TRBD2; clone size: -; J gene: TRBJ2-1; CDR3 DNA: TGCAGTGCCGAGACTAGCGGGAGGTCGCATGAGCAGTTCTTC; CDR3 protein: CSAETSGRSHEQFF
V gene: TRBV20-1; D gene: TRBD2; clone size: -; J gene: TRBJ2-1; CDR3 DNA: TGCAGTGCTATCTCCTCAACTAGCGCGGACAATGAGCAGTTCTTC; CDR3 protein: CSAISSTSADNEQFF
V gene: TRBV7-8; D gene: -; clone size: many; J gene: TRBJ2-2; CDR3 DNA: TGTGCCAGCAGCCCCCGAGCGAACACCGGGGAGCTGTTTTTT; CDR3 protein: CASSPRANTGELFF
V gene: TRBV12-3/TRBV12-4; D gene: -; clone size: -; J gene: TRBJ1-5; CDR3 DNA: TGTGCCAGCAGTTTTGGGGGGGCCCCTAATCAGCCCCAGCATTTT; CDR3 protein: CASSFGGAPNQPQHF
V gene: TRBV11-2; D gene: TRBD1; clone size: few; J gene: TRBJ1-4; CDR3 DNA: TGTGCCAGCAGCTTCGCCGGGACAGGGTACTTGTTTGATGAAAAACTGTTTTTT; CDR3 protein: CASSFAGTGYLFDEKLFF
V gene: TRBV2; D gene: -; clone size: many; J gene: TRBJ1-5; CDR3 DNA: TGTGCCAGCAGTCTACAGGGTCCCCAGCCCCAGCATTTT; CDR3 protein: CASSLQGPQPQHF
V gene: TRBV29-1; D gene: TRBD1; clone size: many; J gene: TRBJ2-4; CDR3 DNA: TGCAGCGTAGGGACAGGGCGTTCTGCCAAAAACATTCAGTACTTC; CDR3 protein: CSVGTGRSAKNIQYF
V gene: TRBV28; D gene: -; clone size: many; J gene: TRBJ2-2; CDR3 DNA: TGTGCCAGCAGTCCAGGACAGAACACCGGGGAGCTGTTTTTT; CDR3 protein: CASSPGQNTGELFF
V gene: TRBV11-2; D gene: TRBD1; clone size: many; J gene: TRBJ2-7; CDR3 DNA: TGTGCCAGCAGCTTAGCCCGACAGGGGAGGACCTACGAGCAGTACTTC; CDR3 protein: CASSLARQGRTYEQYF
V gene: TRBV4-2; D gene: TRBD2; clone size: few; J gene: TRBJ2-7; CDR3 DNA: TGTGCCAGCAGCCAGGGACTAGCGGGAGTGGGGGAGCAGTACTTC; CDR3 protein: CASSQGLAGVGEQYF
V gene: TRBV28; D gene: TRBD1; clone size: many; J gene: TRBJ2-7; CDR3 DNA: TGTGCCAGCAACCAAGGGGACAGGGGAAAGCAGTACTTC; CDR3 protein: CASNQGDRGKQYF
V gene: TRBV2; D gene: -; clone size: many; J gene: TRBJ2-7; CDR3 DNA: TGTGCCGGAACTCGGGGTGGGAGTAACTACGAGCAGTACTTC; CDR3 protein: CAGTRGGSNYEQYF
V gene: TRBV24-1; D gene: TRBD2; clone size: -; J gene: TRBJ2-1; CDR3 DNA: TGTGCCACCAGTGAGCCCGGACTAGCGGGAGGGTACAATGAGCGGTTCTTC; CDR3 protein: CATSEPGLAGGYNERFF
V gene: TRBV2; D gene: -; clone size: many; J gene: TRBJ1-5; CDR3 DNA: TGTGCCAGCAGAATGGACGGCAGCAATCAGCCCCAGCATTTT; CDR3 protein: CASRMDGSNQPQHF
V gene: TRBV28; D gene: TRBD1; clone size: many; J gene: TRBJ2-1; CDR3 DNA: TGTGCCAGCAGTTTTTACCCCACGGCCGGGACAGGCAACAATGAGCAGTTCTTC; CDR3 protein: CASSFYPTAGTGNNEQFF
V gene: TRBV6-1; D gene: -; clone size: -; J gene: TRBJ1-2; CDR3 DNA: TGTGCCAGCAGTCCCACCACTCCTCACCCGGACGGCTACACCTTC; CDR3 protein: CASSPTTPHPDGYTF
V gene: TRBV5-1; D gene: -; clone size: many; J gene: TRBJ1-5; CDR3 DNA: TGCGCCAGCAGCTTGGTTATAGGATGGAATCAGCCCCAGCATTTT; CDR3 protein: CASSLVIGWNQPQHF
V gene: TRBV5-8; D gene: -; clone size: -; J gene: TRBJ1-5; CDR3 DNA: TGTGCCAGCAGCTTGGGGGAGGCTGGCAATCAGCCCCAGCATTTT; CDR3 protein: CASSLGEAGNQPQHF
V gene: TRBV20-1; D gene: TRBD1; clone size: -; J gene: TRBJ2-3; CDR3 DNA: TGCAGTGCCTATGGACAGGGTGGTGATACGCAGTATTTT; CDR3 protein: CSAYGQGGDTQYF
V gene: TRBV20-1; D gene: -; clone size: few; J gene: TRBJ2-3; CDR3 DNA: TGCAGTGCCAAACCACCACAATACACAGATACGCAGTATTTT; CDR3 protein: CSAKPPQYTDTQYF
V gene: TRBV7-7; D gene: TRBD2; clone size: once; J gene: TRBJ2-3; CDR3 DNA: TGTGCCAGCAGCTTCGGCGGGGGGGATACGCAGTATTTT; CDR3 protein: CASSFGGGDTQYF
V gene: TRBV11-2; D gene: -; clone size: -; J gene: TRBJ2-3; CDR3 DNA: TGTGCCAGCAGCTTAGATAGGGGAGTGGGTCACACAGATACGCAGTATTTT; CDR3 protein: CASSLDRGVGHTDTQYF
V gene: TRBV6-4; D gene: TRBD2; clone size: -; J gene: TRBJ2-1; CDR3 DNA: TGTGCCAGCAGTGCGTTAACCTCGACCGGGACTAGACTGTTCTTC; CDR3 protein: CASSALTSTGTRLFF
V gene: TRBV19; D gene: TRBD1; clone size: many; J gene: TRBJ1-5; CDR3 DNA: TGTGCCAGTAGTAACAGACAGGGGGCTTCGAGCAATCAGCCCCAGCATTTT; CDR3 protein: CASSNRQGASSNQPQHF
V gene: TRBV13; D gene: -; clone size: few; J gene: TRBJ2-1; CDR3 DNA: TGTGCCAGCAGCTTATTTAGCGTCGGCGATGAGCAGTTCTTC; CDR3 protein: CASSLFSVGDEQFF
V gene: TRBV12-3/TRBV12-4; D gene: -; clone size: many; J gene: TRBJ2-2; CDR3 DNA: TGTGCCAGCAGTTCAGTCGTGGGGCTCACCGGGGAGCTGTTTTTT; CDR3 protein: CASSSVVGLTGELFF
V gene: TRBV4-1; D gene: -; clone size: -; J gene: TRBJ1-2; CDR3 DNA: TGCGCCAGCAGCTACATTAGAGATCGTAACTATGGCTACACCTTC; CDR3 protein: CASSYIRDRNYGYTF
V gene: TRBV2; D gene: -; clone size: -; J gene: TRBJ2-1; CDR3 DNA: TGTGCCAGCCAGGGGTCCTCCTACAATGAGCAGTTCTTC; CDR3 protein: CASQGSSYNEQFF
V gene: TRBV20-1; D gene: TRBD1; clone size: few; J gene: TRBJ2-2; CDR3 DNA: TGCAGTGCTAGAGGACAGGGGATGTCCGGGGAGCTGTTTTTT; CDR3 protein: CSARGQGMSGELFF
V gene: TRBV7-8; D gene: -; clone size: many; J gene: TRBJ1-6; CDR3 DNA: TGTGCCAGCAGCTTTACGGCAGGGGAAGACTATAATTCACCCCTCCACTTT; CDR3 protein: CASSFTAGEDYNSPLHF
V gene: TRBV14; D gene: -; clone size: -; J gene: TRBJ2-6; CDR3 DNA: TGTGCCAGCAGCAAAGGGCAGGAAGTTGGGGCCAACGTCCTGACTTTC; CDR3 protein: CASSKGQEVGANVLTF
V gene: TRBV6-2/TRBV6-3; D gene: TRBD2; clone size: many; J gene: TRBJ2-5; CDR3 DNA: TGTGCCAGCAGTGAATGGTCCCGAGGGAGGGAGGAGACCCAGTACTTC; CDR3 protein: CASSEWSRGREETQYF
V gene: TRBV27; D gene: -; clone size: -; J gene: TRBJ1-2; CDR3 DNA: TGTGCCAGCAGTTATCGACAGGATCGGATTAACTATGGCTACACCTTC; CDR3 protein: CASSYRQDRINYGYTF
V gene: TRBV6-4; D gene: TRBD1; clone size: few; J gene: TRBJ1-6; CDR3 DNA: TGTGCCAGCTCCCGGACAGGGGCTAATTCACCCCTCCACTTT; CDR3 protein: CASSRTGANSPLHF
V gene: TRBV3-1; D gene: -; clone size: many; J gene: TRBJ2-4; CDR3 DNA: TGTGCCAGCAGCCAAGCGGGAGCCAAAAACATTCAGTACTTC; CDR3 protein: CASSQAGAKNIQYF